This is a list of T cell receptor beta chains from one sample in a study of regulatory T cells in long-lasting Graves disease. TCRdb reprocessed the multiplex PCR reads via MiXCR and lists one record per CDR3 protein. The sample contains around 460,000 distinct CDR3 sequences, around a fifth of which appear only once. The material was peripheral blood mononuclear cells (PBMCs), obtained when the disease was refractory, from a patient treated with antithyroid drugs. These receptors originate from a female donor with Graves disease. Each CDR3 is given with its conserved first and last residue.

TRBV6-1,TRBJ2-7,CASRRDRLLEQYF
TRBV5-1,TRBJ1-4,CASSLGTGNSKLFF
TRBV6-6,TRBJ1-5,CASSYSGTSGNRDGQPQHF
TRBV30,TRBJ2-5,CAWKGTAETQYF
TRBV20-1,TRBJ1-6,CSALRGQGNSPLHF
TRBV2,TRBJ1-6,CASSTESSYNSPLHF
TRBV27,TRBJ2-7,CASKKSAGSYEQYF
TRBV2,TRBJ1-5,CASHPGGNQPQHF
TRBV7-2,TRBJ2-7,CASSFGLESSYEQYF
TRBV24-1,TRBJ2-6,CATSEKFSGANVLTF
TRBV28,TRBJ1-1,CASSFRGIRNTEAFF
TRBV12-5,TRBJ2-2,CASGLVVGRVYGGELFF
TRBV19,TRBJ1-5,CASSMSGDQPQHF
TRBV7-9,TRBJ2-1,CASSLAESYNEQFF
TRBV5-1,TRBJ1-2,CASSGRDRVRPSNHGYTF
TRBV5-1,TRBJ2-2,CASSLGKYTGELFF
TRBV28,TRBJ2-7,CASSASLGTLRAYEQYF
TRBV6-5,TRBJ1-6,CASSSTGMNSPLHF
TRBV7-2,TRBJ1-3,CASSPGTLYSGNTIYF
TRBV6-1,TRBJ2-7,CASSTGDFPYEQYF
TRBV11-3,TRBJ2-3,CASSLDRATSGRYTDTQYF
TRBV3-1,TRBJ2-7,CASSQGTSSSYEQYF
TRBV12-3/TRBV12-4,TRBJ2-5,CASSLTPWTSGGGETQYF
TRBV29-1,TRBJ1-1,CSVAAPLGQPLNTEAFF
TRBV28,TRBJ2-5,CASSPLLGGYQETQYF
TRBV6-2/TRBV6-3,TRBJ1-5,CASSYPGRVQPQHF
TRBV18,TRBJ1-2,CASSPPNSNYGYTF
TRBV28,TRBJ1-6,CASRNIDNSPPHF
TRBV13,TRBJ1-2,CASSARGQGIGGYTF
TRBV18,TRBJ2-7,CASSPRAGPSEQYF
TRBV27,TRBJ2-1,CASSLIGTGGTLFF
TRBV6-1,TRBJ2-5,CASSEPRRIQETQYF
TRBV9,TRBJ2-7,CASSVAELNYEQYF
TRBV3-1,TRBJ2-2,CASSQSVGLAGSGELFF
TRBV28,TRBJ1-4,CASSLRGGREKLFF
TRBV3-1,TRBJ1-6,CASSQQFSPLHF
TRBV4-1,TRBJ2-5,CASSQVGLAGPGEETQYF
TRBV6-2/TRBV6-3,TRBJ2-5,CASSPLAGSETQYF
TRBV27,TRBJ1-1,CASSLSSSGTEAFF
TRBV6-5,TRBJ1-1,CASSSDRQEPEAFF
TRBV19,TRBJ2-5,CASSLRMTGGLETQYF
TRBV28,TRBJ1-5,CAGSFRNQPQHF
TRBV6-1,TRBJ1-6,CASRDGGESGPLHF